The 10 T cell receptor beta chains given below trace back to one sample, sequenced in a study of blood T cell repertoires in COVID-19. Sequencing used immunoSEQ multiplex PCR; TCRdb keeps in-frame clones, though not all of them. The sample has around 430,000 clones; around 87% are singletons. The sample consisted of PBMCs or T cells enriched from blood (not recorded which). All receptors derive from a woman between 45 and 65 years old who had recovered from COVID-19.

The chain carries TRBV27 and TRBJ2-1; 9 bases map to TRBD2. The CDR3 contains 16 residues. Germline values: CDR1 MNHEY, CDR2 SMNVEV (reference sequence). V lost 5 bases and J lost 2; bases outside the gene matches: 7. In nucleotides, the CDR3 is TGTGCCAGCAGTAACGTGGGACTAGCAGCCTACAATGAGCAGTTCTTC. It translates to CASSNVGLAAYNEQFF.

V usage is TRBV18 and J usage is TRBJ2-3; tentatively, D is TRBD1 (5 bases). CDR3 length: 18 amino acids. V was shortened by 1 base and J by 1 base, with 18 bases between the two germline ends. The germline CDR1 and CDR2 sequences are KGHSH and LQKENI. CDR3 region: CASSPRKGFQGRTDTQYF. DNA of the CDR3: TGTGCCAGCTCACCACGGAAAGGGTTTCAGGGTCGCACAGATACGCAGTATTTT.

The V and J genes are TRBV4-3 and TRBJ1-3; D remains ambiguous. With 0 bases removed from V and 6 bases from J, the gap between germline ends came to 15 bases. The CDR3 runs 16 residues. Germline V CDR1 and CDR2: LGHNA, YSLEER. The DNA of the CDR3 is TGCGCCAGCAGCCAAGATACCGCGGGTTACTCAAACACCATATATTTT. This gives the protein CASSQDTAGYSNTIYF.

The chain recombines TRBV30 with TRBJ1-1; D perhaps matches TRBD1 (5 bases). Germline assignment: CDR1 GTSNPN and CDR2 SVGIG (reference sequence). Trimming pared 7 bases from V and 6 bases from J, leaving 24 bases between. The CDR3 loop spans 15 amino acids. The CDR3 reads CASTHRLTQGAEAFF. The CDR3 bases are TGTGCCTCTACACACAGGCTCACGCAAGGGGCTGAAGCTTTCTTT.

The V gene is TRBV5-4, the J gene TRBJ2-3; 7 bases align to TRBD1. CDR1 and CDR2 from the germline V gene are SGHNT and YYREEE (reference sequence). V shed 4 bases, J shed 3 bases, and the junction held 5 bases outside the gene matches. CDR3 length equals 14 residues. The CDR3 loop reads CASSQGQLTDTQYF. The CDR3 DNA reads TGTGCCAGCAGCCAGGGACAGCTTACAGATACGCAGTATTTT.

The rearrangement joins TRBV19 to TRBJ1-1; 7 bases agree with TRBD1. The CDR3 covers 14 residues. Germline CDR1 is LNHDA and CDR2 is SQIVND (reference sequence). V shed 3 bases, J shed 6 bases, and the junction held 7 bases outside the gene matches. CDR3 in DNA: TGTGCCAGTAGTATCCAGGGGGTAACGGCTGAAGCTTTCTTT. As protein: CASSIQGVTAEAFF.

V and J are TRBV28 and TRBJ2-2; a possible D gene is TRBD1 (5 bases). V was cut by 3 bases and J by 0 bases, with 14 bases left in between. Germline loops: CDR1 MDHEN, CDR2 SYDVKM. The CDR3 runs 17 residues. The CDR3 loop is CASSFRLWTPNTGELFF. CDR3 sequence (DNA): TGTGCCAGCAGTTTCCGGCTGTGGACACCGAACACCGGGGAGCTGTTTTTT.

The chain uses TRBV2 and TRBJ2-2; 7 nucleotides agree with TRBD1. The CDR3 totals 14 residues. Trimming cost V 4 bases and J 2 bases; bases outside gene matches: 1. CDR1 is SNHLY and CDR2 is FYNNEI in the germline V gene. The CDR3 sequence: CASSGDRNTGELFF. The CDR3 region has the DNA TGTGCCAGCAGTGGGGACAGAAACACCGGGGAGCTGTTTTTT.

This chain connects TRBV4-3 to TRBJ2-1, with D uncertain. This CDR3 spans 15 amino acids. CDR1 LGHNA and CDR2 YSLEER come from the germline V gene. V was shortened by 0 bases and J by 4 bases, with 10 bases between the two germline ends. Here the CDR3 DNA reads TGCGCCAGCAGCCAAGATCCCTCGCAGTACAATGAGCAGTTCTTC. Translated: CASSQDPSQYNEQFF.

The V call is TRBV11-2, the J call TRBJ2-7, with D uncertain. Trimming cost V 4 bases and J 3 bases, with 10 bases left between them. The CDR3 extends over 13 amino acids. The germline gives CDR1 SGHAT, CDR2 FQNNGV. The CDR3 sequence: CASSSSLGYEQYF. In nucleotides, the CDR3 is TGTGCCAGCAGCTCGAGCCTCGGCTACGAGCAGTACTTC.